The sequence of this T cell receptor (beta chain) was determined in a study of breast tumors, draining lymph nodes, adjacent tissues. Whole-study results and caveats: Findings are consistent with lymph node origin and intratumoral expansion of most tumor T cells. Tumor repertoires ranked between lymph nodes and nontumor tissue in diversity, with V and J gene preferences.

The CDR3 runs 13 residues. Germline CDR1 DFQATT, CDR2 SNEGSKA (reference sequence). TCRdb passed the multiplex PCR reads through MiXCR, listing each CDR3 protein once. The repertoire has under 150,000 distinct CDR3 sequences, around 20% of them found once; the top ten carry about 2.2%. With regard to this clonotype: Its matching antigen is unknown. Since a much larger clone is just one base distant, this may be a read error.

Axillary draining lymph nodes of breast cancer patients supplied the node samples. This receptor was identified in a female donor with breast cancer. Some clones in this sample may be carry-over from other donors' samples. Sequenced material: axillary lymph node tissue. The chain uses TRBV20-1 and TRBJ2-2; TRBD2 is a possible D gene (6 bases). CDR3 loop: CSVEGTTAGGLFF. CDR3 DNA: TGCAGTGTCGAGGGGACGACAGCCGGGGGGCTGTTTTTT.